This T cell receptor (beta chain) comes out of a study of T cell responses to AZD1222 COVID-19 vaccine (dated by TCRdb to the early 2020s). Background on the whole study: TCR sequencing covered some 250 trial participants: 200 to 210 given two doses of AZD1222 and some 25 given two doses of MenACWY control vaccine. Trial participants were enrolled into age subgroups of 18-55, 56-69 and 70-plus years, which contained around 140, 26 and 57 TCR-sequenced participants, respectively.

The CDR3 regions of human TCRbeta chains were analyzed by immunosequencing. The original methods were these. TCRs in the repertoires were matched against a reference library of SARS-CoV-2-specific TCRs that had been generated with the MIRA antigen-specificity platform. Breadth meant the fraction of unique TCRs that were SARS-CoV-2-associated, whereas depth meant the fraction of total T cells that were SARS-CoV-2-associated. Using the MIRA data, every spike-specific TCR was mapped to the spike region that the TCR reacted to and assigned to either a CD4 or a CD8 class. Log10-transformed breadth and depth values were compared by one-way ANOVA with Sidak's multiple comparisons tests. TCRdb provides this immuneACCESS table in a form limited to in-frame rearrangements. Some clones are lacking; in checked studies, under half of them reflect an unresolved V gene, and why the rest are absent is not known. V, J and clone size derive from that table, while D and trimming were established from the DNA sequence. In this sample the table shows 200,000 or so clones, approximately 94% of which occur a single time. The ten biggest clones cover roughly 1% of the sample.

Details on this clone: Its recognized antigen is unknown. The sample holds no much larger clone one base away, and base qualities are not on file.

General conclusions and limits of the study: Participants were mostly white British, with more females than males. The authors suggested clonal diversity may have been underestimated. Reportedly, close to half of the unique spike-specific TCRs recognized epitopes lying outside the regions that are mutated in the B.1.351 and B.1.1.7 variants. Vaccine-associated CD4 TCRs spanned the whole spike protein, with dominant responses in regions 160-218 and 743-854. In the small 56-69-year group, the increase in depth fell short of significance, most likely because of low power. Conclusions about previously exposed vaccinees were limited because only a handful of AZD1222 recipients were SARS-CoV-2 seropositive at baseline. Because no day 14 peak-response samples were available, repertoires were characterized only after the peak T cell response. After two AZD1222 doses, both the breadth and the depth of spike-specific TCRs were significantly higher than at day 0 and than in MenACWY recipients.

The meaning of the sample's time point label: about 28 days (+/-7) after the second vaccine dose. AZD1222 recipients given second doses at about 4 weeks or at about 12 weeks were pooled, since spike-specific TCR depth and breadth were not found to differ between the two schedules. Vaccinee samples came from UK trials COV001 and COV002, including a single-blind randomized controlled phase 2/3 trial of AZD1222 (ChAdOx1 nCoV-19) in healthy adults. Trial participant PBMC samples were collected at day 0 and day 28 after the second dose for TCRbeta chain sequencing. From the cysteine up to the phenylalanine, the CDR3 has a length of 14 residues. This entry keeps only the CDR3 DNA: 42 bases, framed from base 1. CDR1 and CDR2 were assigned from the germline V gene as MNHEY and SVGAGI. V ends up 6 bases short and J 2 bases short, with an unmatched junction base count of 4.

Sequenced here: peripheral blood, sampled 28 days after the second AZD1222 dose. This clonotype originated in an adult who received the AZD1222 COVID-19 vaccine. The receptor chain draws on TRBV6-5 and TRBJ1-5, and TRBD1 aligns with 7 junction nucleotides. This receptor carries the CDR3 CASRGQVGNQPQHF. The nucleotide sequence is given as TGTGCCAGCAGAGGACAGGTGGGCAATCAGCCCCAGCATTTT.